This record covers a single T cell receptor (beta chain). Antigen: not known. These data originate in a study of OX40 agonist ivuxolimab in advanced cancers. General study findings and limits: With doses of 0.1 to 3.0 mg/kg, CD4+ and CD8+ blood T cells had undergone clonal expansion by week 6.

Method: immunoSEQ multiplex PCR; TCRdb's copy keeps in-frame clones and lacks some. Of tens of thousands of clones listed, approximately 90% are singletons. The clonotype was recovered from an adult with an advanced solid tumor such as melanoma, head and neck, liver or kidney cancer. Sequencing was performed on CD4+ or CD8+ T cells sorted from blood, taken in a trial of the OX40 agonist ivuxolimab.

The CDR3 sequence is CASSRAGGYYEQYF. CDR3 in DNA: TGTGCCAGCAGTAGAGCGGGGGGATACTACGAGCAGTACTTC. The chain links TRBV27 to TRBJ2-7, with 9 bases that match TRBD2. Losses at the gene ends were 5 bases for V and 3 bases for J; bases not matched to a gene: 5. The CDR3 spans 14 residues. Germline V gene lookup returns CDR1 MNHEY and CDR2 SMNVEV (reference sequence).